This TCR beta chain was observed in a study of spatial heterogeneity in lung cancer. Across the study: Fewer alpha-chain than beta-chain sequences were consistently detected.

This clonotype was observed at least ten times. The time point: sample taken at primary tumor resection. Unsorted whole RNA from tumor, nontumor lung or frozen PBMC underwent sequencing. A single record per CDR3 protein comes from TCRdb applying MiXCR to the 5' RACE reads. The table shows just over 25,000 distinct CDR3 sequences, with 9.5% to 15% occurring only once. Here the sequenced sample was PBMCs, taken at surgery. The TCR originated in a female donor with early-stage non-small cell lung cancer.

CDR3: CASSFLAGGPTGELFF. The CDR3 nucleotides read TGTGCCAGCAGTTTCCTAGCGGGAGGCCCCACCGGGGAGCTGTTTTTT. The chain is built from TRBV28 and TRBJ2-2; 11 nucleotides agree with TRBD2. J gave up 4 bases and V 3 bases, and 4 bases lay outside the gene matches. Germline CDR1 reads MDHEN; CDR2 reads SYDVKM. The CDR3 length is 16 residues.